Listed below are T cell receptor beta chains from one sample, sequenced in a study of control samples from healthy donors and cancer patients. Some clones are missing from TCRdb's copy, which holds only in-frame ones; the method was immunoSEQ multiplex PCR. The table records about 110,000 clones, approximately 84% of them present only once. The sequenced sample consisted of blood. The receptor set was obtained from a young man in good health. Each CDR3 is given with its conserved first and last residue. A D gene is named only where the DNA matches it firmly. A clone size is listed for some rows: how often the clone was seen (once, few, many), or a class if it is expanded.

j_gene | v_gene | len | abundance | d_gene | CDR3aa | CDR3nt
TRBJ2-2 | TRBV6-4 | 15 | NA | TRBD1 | CATRVDRAGTGELFF | TGTGCCACTCGCGTGGACAGGGCGGGCACCGGGGAGCTGTTTTTT
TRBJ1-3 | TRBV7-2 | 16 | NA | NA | CASSSRRGSRGNTIYF | TGTGCCAGCAGCTCTCGGAGGGGATCGCGGGGAAACACCATATATTTT
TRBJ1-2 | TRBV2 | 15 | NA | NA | CASSDPRETLYGYTF | TGTGCCAGCAGTGACCCGAGGGAGACTTTGTATGGCTACACCTTC
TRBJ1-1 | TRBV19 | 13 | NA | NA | CATSRRLVTEAFF | TGTGCCACCTCCCGGCGGCTAGTAACTGAAGCTTTCTTT
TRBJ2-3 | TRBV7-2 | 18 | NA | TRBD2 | CASSLVSAGGRSTDTQYF | TGTGCCAGCAGCTTAGTAAGCGCGGGGGGCCGGAGCACAGATACGCAGTATTTT
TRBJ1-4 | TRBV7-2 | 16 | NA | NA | CASSNPYPRDQEKLFF | TGTGCCAGCAGCAACCCCTATCCTCGGGACCAGGAAAAACTGTTTTTT
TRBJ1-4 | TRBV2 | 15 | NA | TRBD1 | CASSQGQATNEKLFF | TGTGCCAGCAGTCAAGGACAGGCAACTAATGAAAAACTGTTTTTT
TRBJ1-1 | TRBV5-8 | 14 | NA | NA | CASSFLVGDTEAFF | TGTGCCAGCAGCTTCCTCGTCGGCGACACTGAAGCTTTCTTT
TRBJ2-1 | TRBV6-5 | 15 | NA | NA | CASSPYSYSYNEQFF | TGTGCCAGCAGTCCGTACTCATACTCCTACAATGAGCAGTTCTTC
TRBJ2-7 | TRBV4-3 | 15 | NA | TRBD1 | CASSQSGQASSEQYF | TGCGCCAGCAGCCAATCGGGACAGGCCTCATCCGAGCAGTACTTC
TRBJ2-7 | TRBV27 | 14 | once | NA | CASSLRGGSYEQYF | TGTGCCAGCAGTTTAAGGGGCGGCTCCTACGAGCAGTACTTC
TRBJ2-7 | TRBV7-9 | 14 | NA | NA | CASSQDGSSYEQYF | TGTGCCAGCAGCCAAGACGGGAGCTCCTACGAGCAGTACTTC
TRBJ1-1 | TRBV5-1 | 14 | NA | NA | CASSSDTVNTEAFF | TGCGCCAGCAGCTCCGACACCGTGAACACTGAAGCTTTCTTT
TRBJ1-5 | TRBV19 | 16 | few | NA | CASSSHWVRSNQPQHF | TGTGCCAGTAGTTCCCACTGGGTTCGATCCAATCAGCCCCAGCATTTT
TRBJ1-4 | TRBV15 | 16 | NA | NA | CATSRDQLGEYEKLFF | TGTGCCACCAGCAGAGATCAGCTTGGGGAGTATGAAAAACTGTTTTTT
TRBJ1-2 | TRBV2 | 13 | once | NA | CASSVRSSTGYTF | TGTGCCAGCAGTGTACGCAGCTCCACGGGCTACACCTTC
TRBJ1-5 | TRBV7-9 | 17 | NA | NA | CASSLAGVRGSNQPQHF | TGTGCCAGCAGCTTAGCGGGAGTAAGGGGGAGCAATCAGCCCCAGCATTTT
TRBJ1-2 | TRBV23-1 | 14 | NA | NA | CASGQGRGNYGYTF | TGCGCCAGCGGCCAGGGGCGGGGGAACTATGGCTACACCTTC
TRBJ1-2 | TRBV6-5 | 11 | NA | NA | CASRTGYGYTF | TGTGCCAGCAGGACAGGCTATGGCTACACCTTC
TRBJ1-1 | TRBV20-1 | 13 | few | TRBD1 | CSANDRVNTEAFF | TGCAGTGCTAATGACAGGGTGAACACTGAAGCTTTCTTT
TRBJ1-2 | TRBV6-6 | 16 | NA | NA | CASSYGAGRGRQGYTF | TGTGCCAGCAGTTACGGGGCTGGCAGGGGCCGTCAGGGCTACACCTTC
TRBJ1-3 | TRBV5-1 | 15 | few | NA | CASSLETGSGNTIYF | TGCGCCAGCAGCTTGGAGACAGGCTCTGGAAACACCATATATTTT
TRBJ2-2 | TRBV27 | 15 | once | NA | CASSLYNSNTGELFF | TGTGCCAGCAGTTTGTATAACTCGAACACCGGGGAGCTGTTTTTT
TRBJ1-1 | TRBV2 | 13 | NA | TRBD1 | CASKQGGNTEAFF | TGTGCCAGCAAACAGGGGGGGAACACTGAAGCTTTCTTT
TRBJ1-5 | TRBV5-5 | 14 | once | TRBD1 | CASSLGTGMQPQHF | TGTGCCAGCAGCTTAGGGACAGGGATGCAGCCCCAGCATTTT
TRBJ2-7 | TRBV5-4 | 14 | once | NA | CASSLQAPHYEQYF | TGTGCCAGCAGCTTGCAGGCTCCCCACTACGAGCAGTACTTC
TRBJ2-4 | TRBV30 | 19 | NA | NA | CAWSPFFGDFQGAKNIQYF | TGTGCCTGGAGTCCATTCTTCGGGGACTTCCAAGGGGCCAAAAACATTCAGTACTTC